The TCR beta chain under discussion was sequenced for a study of blood T cell repertoires in COVID-19. Germline CDR1 MNHEY, CDR2 SVGAGI. Trimming took 6 bases from V and 8 from J; bases not matched to a gene: 6. The CDR3 length is 13 residues. Generated by immunoSEQ multiplex PCR, the TCRdb table keeps only in-frame clones and is missing some. This sample has a few hundred thousand clones, with over 75% found just once. This TCR came from a woman aged 18-29 years in a cohort exposed to, infected with or recovered from COVID-19 (not recorded which). Sequenced: PBMCs or T cells enriched from blood (not recorded which). J is TRBJ1-2 and V is TRBV6-5; 10 nucleotides line up with TRBD1. The chain's CDR3 is CASRGQGTKGYTF. CDR3 bases: TGTGCCAGCAGGGGACAGGGGACTAAGGGCTACACCTTC.